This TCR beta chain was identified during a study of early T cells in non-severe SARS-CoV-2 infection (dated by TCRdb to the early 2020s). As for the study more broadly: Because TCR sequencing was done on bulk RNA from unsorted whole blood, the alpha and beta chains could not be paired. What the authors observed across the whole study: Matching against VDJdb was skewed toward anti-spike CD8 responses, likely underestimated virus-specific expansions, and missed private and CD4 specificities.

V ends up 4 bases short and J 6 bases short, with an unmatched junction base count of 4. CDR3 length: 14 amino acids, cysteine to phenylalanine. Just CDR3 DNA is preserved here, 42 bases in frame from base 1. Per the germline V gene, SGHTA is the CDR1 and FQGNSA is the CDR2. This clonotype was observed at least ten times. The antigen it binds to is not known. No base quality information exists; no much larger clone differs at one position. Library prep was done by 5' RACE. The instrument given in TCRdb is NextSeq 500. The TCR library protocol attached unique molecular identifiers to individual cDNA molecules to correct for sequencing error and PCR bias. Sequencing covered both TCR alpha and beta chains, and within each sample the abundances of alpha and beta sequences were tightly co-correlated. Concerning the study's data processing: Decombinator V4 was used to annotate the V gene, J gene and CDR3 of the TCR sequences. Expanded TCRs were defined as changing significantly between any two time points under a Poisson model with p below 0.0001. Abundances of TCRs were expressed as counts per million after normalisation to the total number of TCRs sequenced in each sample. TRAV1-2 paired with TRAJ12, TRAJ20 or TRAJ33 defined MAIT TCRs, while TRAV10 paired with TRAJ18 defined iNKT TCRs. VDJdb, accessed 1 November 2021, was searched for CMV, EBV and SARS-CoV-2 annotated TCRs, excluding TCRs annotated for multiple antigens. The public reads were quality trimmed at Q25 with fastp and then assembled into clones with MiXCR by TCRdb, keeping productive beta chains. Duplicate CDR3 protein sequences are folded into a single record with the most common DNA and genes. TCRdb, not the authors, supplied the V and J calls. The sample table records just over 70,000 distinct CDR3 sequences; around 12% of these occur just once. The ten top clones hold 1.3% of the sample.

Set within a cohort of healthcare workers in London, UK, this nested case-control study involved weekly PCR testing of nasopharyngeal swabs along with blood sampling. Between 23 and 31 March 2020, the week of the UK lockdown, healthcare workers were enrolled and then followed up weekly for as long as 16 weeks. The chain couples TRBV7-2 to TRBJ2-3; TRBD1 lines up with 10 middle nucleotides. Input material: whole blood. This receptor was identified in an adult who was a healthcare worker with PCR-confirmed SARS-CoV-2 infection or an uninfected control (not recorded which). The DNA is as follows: TGTGCCAGCAGCTGGGACAGGGGTGGGGATACGCAGTATTTT. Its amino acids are CASSWDRGGDTQYF.